This TCR beta chain came from a study of cytomegalovirus exposure and HLA in healthy donors. Across the whole study: Counted in an early data release were tens of millions of unique TCRs from HLA-typed donors.

The PCR had 60 Vbeta and 13 Jbeta primers. Authors' processing steps: In a later analysis, the count reached 80 million or so unique TCR beta chains, with roughly 12 million shared. Libraries were prepared by immunoSEQ multiplex PCR; TCRdb keeps only in-frame clonotypes and omits some of them. The V and J calls and the clone size are those of that table, but D and trimming were determined from the DNA. The sample carries 150,000 to 200,000 clones, over 70% recorded once. Germline assignment: CDR1 LNHDA and CDR2 SQIVND (reference sequence). This CDR3 comprises 15 residues. V lost 6 bases to trimming and J lost 0 bases; unmatched junction nucleotides: 7. In regard to this clone: Antigen specificity is unknown.

Study results and limitations: Later on, a genetic analysis was performed. It linked a missense variant in DCLRE1C with V- and J-gene trimming of TCR beta.

Sequencing was carried out using PBMCs. This receptor was identified in a man between 50 and 59 years old in good health and CMV-seronegative. The chain combines TRBV19 with TRBJ1-1; 7 nucleotides agree with TRBD1. Written as DNA, the CDR3 is TGTGCCAGTAGCAAAGGAACAGGGGTGAACACTGAAGCTTTCTTT. Translation gives CASSKGTGVNTEAFF.